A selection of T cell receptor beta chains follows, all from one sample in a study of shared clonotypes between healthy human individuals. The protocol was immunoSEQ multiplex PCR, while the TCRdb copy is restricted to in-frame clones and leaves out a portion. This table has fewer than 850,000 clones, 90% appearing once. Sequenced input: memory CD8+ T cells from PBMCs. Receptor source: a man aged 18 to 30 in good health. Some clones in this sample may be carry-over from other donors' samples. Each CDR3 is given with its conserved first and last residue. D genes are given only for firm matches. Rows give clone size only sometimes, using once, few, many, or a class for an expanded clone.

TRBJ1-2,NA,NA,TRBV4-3,CASSRLTGSDYGYTF,TGCGCCAGCAGCCGCCTTACAGGGTCGGACTATGGCTACACCTTC
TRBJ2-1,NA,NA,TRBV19,CASRTTVNEQFF,TGTGCCAGTAGGACGACAGTGAATGAGCAGTTCTTC
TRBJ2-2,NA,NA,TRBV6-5,CASSYSHTGELFF,TGTGCCAGCAGTTATAGCCACACCGGGGAGCTGTTTTTT
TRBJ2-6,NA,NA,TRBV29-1,CSVAGINSNSGANVLTF,TGCAGCGTTGCGGGGATCAACTCAAACTCTGGGGCCAACGTCCTGACTTTC
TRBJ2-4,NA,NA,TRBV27,CASRGLAKNIQYF,TGTGCCAGCAGGGGATTAGCCAAAAACATTCAGTACTTC
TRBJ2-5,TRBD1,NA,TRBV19,CASSIDRDSQETQYF,TGTGCCAGTAGTATAGATCGGGACAGCCAAGAGACCCAGTACTTC
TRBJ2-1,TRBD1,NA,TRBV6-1,CASGGQGQEQFF,TGTGCCAGCGGGGGACAGGGACAAGAGCAGTTCTTC
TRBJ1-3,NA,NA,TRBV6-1,CASRDGSGNTIYF,TGTGCCAGCAGGGACGGCTCTGGAAACACCATATATTTT
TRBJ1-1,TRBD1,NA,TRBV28,CASSLQGAGALNTEAFF,TGTGCCAGCAGTCTACAGGGGGCGGGGGCCTTGAACACTGAAGCTTTCTTT
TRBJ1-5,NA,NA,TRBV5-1,CASSLEGWQPQHF,TGCGCCAGCAGCTTGGAGGGGTGGCAGCCCCAGCATTTT
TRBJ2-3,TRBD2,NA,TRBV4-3,CASSQDWSSGRVGDTQYF,TGCGCCAGCAGCCAAGATTGGTCTAGCGGGAGGGTGGGGGATACGCAGTATTTT
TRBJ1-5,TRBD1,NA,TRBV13,CASTYGQGDAVPQHF,TGTGCCAGCACCTACGGACAGGGGGACGCTGTGCCCCAGCATTTT
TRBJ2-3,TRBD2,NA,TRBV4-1,CASEGSSGSSGDTQYF,TGCGCCTCCGAAGGATCTAGCGGGAGTTCGGGAGATACGCAGTATTTT
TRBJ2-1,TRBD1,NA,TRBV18,CASSPGQSQFNNEQFF,TGTGCCAGCTCACCGGGACAGAGCCAATTTAACAATGAGCAGTTCTTC
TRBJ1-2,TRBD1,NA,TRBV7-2,CASSLDRGTYRGYTF,TGTGCCAGCAGCTTAGACAGGGGGACCTACAGAGGCTACACCTTC
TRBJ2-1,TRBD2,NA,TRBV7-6,CASSVGLADELRYNEQFF,TGTGCCAGCAGCGTGGGACTAGCGGACGAACTTCGATACAATGAGCAGTTCTTC
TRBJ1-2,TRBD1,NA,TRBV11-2,CASSSVQGPNYGYTF,TGTGCCAGCAGCTCCGTACAGGGGCCGAACTATGGCTACACCTTC
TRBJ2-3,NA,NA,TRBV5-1,CASSPTGTATDTQYF,TGCGCCAGCAGCCCAACCGGGACGGCCACAGATACGCAGTATTTT
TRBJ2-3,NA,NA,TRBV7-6,CASSFFTGNTDTQYF,TGTGCCAGCAGCTTCTTTACAGGAAACACAGATACGCAGTATTTT
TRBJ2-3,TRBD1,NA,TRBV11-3,CASSFGQGFTDTQYF,TGTGCCAGCAGCTTTGGACAGGGGTTCACAGATACGCAGTATTTT
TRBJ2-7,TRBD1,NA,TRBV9,CASSVSSGTGGFYEQYF,TGTGCCAGCAGCGTCTCCTCGGGGACAGGGGGCTTTTACGAGCAGTACTTC
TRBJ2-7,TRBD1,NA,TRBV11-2,CASSSDRGSYEQYF,TGTGCCAGCAGCTCCGACAGGGGTTCCTACGAGCAGTACTTC
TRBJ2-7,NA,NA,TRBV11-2,CASTPAGSDEQYF,TGTGCCAGCACCCCCGCGGGGAGCGACGAGCAGTACTTC
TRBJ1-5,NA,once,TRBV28,CASSHHSNQPQHF,TGTGCCAGCAGCCATCATAGCAATCAGCCCCAGCATTTT
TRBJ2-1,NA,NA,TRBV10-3,CAISESLLADSYNEQFF,TGTGCCATCAGTGAGTCCCTTTTAGCGGACTCCTACAATGAGCAGTTCTTC
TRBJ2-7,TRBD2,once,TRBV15,CATRLGLAGVYEQYF,TGTGCCACCCGCCTGGGACTAGCGGGAGTGTACGAGCAGTACTTC
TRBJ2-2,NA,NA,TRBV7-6,CASSSNTGELFF,TGTGCCAGCAGCTCCAACACCGGGGAGCTGTTTTTT
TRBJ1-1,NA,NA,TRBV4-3,CASSQYPGEGIGAEAFF,TGCGCCAGCAGCCAATACCCCGGGGAGGGGATAGGGGCTGAAGCTTTCTTT
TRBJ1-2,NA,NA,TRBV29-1,CSVVPILYGYTF,TGCAGCGTTGTTCCGATTCTATATGGCTACACCTTC
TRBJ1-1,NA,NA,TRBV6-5,CASSYTGTEAFF,TGTGCCAGCAGTTATACAGGGACTGAAGCTTTCTTT
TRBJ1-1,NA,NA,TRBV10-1,CASSERGIATEAFF,TGCGCCAGCAGTGAGCGGGGTATCGCCACTGAAGCTTTCTTT
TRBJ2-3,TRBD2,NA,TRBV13,CASSSGTSGMYSTDTQYF,TGTGCCAGCAGCTCGGGGACTAGCGGGATGTATAGCACAGATACGCAGTATTTT
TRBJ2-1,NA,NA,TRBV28,CAIDGAGYNEQFF,TGTGCCATCGATGGAGCGGGCTACAATGAGCAGTTCTTC
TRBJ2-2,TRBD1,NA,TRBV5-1,CASSLEVGTGGTGELFF,TGCGCCAGCAGCTTGGAGGTGGGGACAGGAGGCACCGGGGAGCTGTTTTTT
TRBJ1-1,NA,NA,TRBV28,CASKGRGNTEAFF,TGTGCCAGCAAGGGGCGCGGGAACACTGAAGCTTTCTTT
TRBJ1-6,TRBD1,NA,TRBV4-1,CASSQAPTGGGSPLHF,TGCGCCAGCAGCCAAGCCCCGACAGGGGGCGGCTCACCCCTCCACTTT
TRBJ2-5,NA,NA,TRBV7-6,CASSSTRGQRAFRETQYF,TGTGCCAGCAGCTCAACGCGAGGACAGCGGGCCTTCAGGGAGACCCAGTACTTC
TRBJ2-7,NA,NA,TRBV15,CATSREFSGGTYEQYF,TGTGCCACCAGCAGAGAGTTTTCAGGGGGGACCTACGAGCAGTACTTC
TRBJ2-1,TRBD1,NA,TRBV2,CASRGQSSYNEQFF,TGTGCCAGCAGGGGACAGAGCTCCTACAATGAGCAGTTCTTC
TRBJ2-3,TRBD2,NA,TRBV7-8,CASNFRGGTSTDTQYF,TGTGCCAGCAACTTTCGGGGGGGAACTAGCACAGATACGCAGTATTTT
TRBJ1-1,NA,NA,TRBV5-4,CASSPLKALPSEAFF,TGTGCCAGCAGCCCGTTGAAAGCCTTGCCGAGTGAAGCTTTCTTT
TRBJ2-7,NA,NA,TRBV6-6,CASNQWGSSNEQYF,TGTGCCAGCAACCAATGGGGCAGTAGTAACGAGCAGTACTTC
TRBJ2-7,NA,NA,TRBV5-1,CASSYHREDEQYF,TGCGCCAGCAGCTACCACAGGGAGGACGAGCAGTACTTC
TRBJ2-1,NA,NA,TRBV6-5,CASSYSLAPSEQFF,TGTGCCAGCAGTTACTCGCTAGCCCCCAGTGAGCAGTTCTTC
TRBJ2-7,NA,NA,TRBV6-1,CATQPGSLYEQYF,TGTGCCACCCAACCCGGGAGCCTGTACGAGCAGTACTTC
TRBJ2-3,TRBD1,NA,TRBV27,CASSLQTGVSDTQYF,TGTGCCAGCAGTTTACAGACAGGGGTGTCAGATACGCAGTATTTT
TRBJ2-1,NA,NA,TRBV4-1,CASSQVSGSRFF,TGCGCCAGCAGCCAAGTATCAGGGTCCCGGTTCTTC
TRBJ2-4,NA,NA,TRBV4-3,CASSQDLGVGKNIQYF,TGCGCCAGCAGCCAAGATCTTGGTGTAGGCAAAAACATTCAGTACTTC
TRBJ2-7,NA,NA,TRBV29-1,CSVDWQGSYEQYF,TGCAGCGTTGATTGGCAGGGCTCCTACGAGCAGTACTTC